These 18 T cell receptor beta chains were sequenced from one sample in a study of cytomegalovirus exposure and HLA in healthy donors. With 60 Vbeta and 13 Jbeta primers, the PCR was carried out. Method: immunoSEQ multiplex PCR; TCRdb's copy keeps in-frame clones and lacks some. Of about 180,000 clones listed, 75% to 85% were seen once; the top ten hold less than 2.5%. What was sequenced was PBMCs. The source is a woman aged 25-40 years in good health and CMV-seropositive.

The chain employs TRBV13 and TRBJ1-4, with a weak D call TRBD1 (5 bases). The CDR3 runs 14 residues. Looked up from germline, CDR1 is PRHDT and CDR2 is FYEKMQ (reference sequence). V lost 5 bases and J 1 base, leaving 8 bases between the germline ends. The DNA for the CDR3 is TGTGCCAGCAGCCGGGGGGGAACTAATGAAAAACTGTTTTTT. Encoded protein: CASSRGGTNEKLFF. The full variable domain, in which reference TRBV13 and TRBJ1-4 provide the parts outside the CDR3, is AAGVIQSPRHLIKEKRETATLKCYPIPRHDTVYWYQQGPGQDPQFLISFYEKMQSDKGSIPDRFSAQQFSDYHSELNMSSLELGDSALYFCASSRGGTNEKLFFGSGTQLSVL.

The V and J genes are TRBV7-2 and TRBJ1-3, with D maybe TRBD1 (5 bases). The CDR3 covers 17 residues. Germline CDR1 is SGHTA and CDR2 is FQGNSA. Trimming pared 1 base from V and 0 bases from J, leaving 13 bases between. The CDR3 DNA is TGTGCCAGCAGCTTAGGGGTGGGGCTCAGCTCTGGAAACACCATATATTTT. Translating it yields CASSLGVGLSSGNTIYF.

J is TRBJ1-5 and V is TRBV28, with a weak D call TRBD1 (6 bases). The germline V gene has CDR1 MDHEN and CDR2 SYDVKM. V gave up 2 bases and J gave up 4 bases, with 12 bases separating them. This CDR3 comprises 15 residues. DNA for the CDR3: TGTGCCAGCAGTTTACACGGGACACAGAATCAGCCCCAGCATTTT. Amino acid sequence: CASSLHGTQNQPQHF.

This clone was detected only a few times. This chain connects TRBV29-1 to TRBJ2-1, with 13 bases that match TRBD2. This CDR3 has 20 amino acids. Germline CDR1 and CDR2: SQVTM and ANQGSEA. J gave up 9 bases and V 0 bases, and 20 bases lay outside the gene matches. The CDR3 spells CSVEDQGGTSGARRLGEQFF. For the CDR3, the DNA is TGCAGCGTTGAAGATCAAGGGGGGACTAGCGGGGCCCGACGTTTGGGTGAGCAGTTCTTC.

This clone was picked up one time. This specimen includes other DNA sequences encoding the same CDR3. The rearrangement joins TRBV4-3 to TRBJ2-2; TRBD2 agrees at 10 bases. The V gene end was trimmed by 2 bases and the J gene end by 6 bases; junction bases not matched to a gene: 3. CDR1 and CDR2 from the germline V gene are LGHNA and YSLEER. The CDR3 totals 15 residues. The CDR3 nucleotides read TGCGCCAGCAGCCAAAAGCGGGGGGGCGCCGGGGAGCTGTTTTTT. It codes for CASSQKRGGAGELFF.

This rearrangement joins TRBV15 to TRBJ1-2; D gene uncertain. The CDR3 loop spans 14 amino acids. V was cut by 0 bases and J by 6 bases, with 11 bases left in between. The germline gives CDR1 LNHNV, CDR2 YYDKDF (reference sequence). Here the CDR3 DNA reads TGTGCCACCAGCAGAGAGAGAGATCCCAATGGCTACACCTTC. Protein: CATSRERDPNGYTF.

The rearrangement joins TRBV6-1 to TRBJ2-7; D gene ambiguous. V dropped 3 bases and J dropped 2 bases, with 5 bases sitting between them. This CDR3 has 12 amino acids. CDR1 and CDR2 from the germline V gene are MNHNS and SASEGT. The CDR3 sequence is CASSEGTYEQYF. CDR3 coding DNA: TGTGCCAGCAGTGAGGGCACCTACGAGCAGTACTTC.

The chain employs TRBV7-8 and TRBJ2-7; 10 bases agree with TRBD2. Germline trimming cut 6 bases from V and 2 bases from J; bases unmatched to any gene: 4. The CDR3 runs to 14 residues. Germline-derived CDR1 and CDR2 are SGHVS and FQNEAQ. The CDR3 bases are TGTGCCAGCAGATCTAGCGGGGGCACCTACGAGCAGTACTTC. Translated: CASRSSGGTYEQYF.

The J gene is TRBJ2-3, the V gene TRBV19; the match to TRBD2 covers 11 bases. Trimming cost V 8 bases and J 1 base; bases outside gene matches: 5. Germline CDR1 is LNHDA and CDR2 is SQIVND (reference sequence). The CDR3 is made up of 15 amino acids. The CDR3 region is CASAKLAGGTDTQYF. CDR3 sequence (DNA): TGTGCCAGTGCGAAACTAGCGGGGGGCACAGATACGCAGTATTTT.

V and J are TRBV21-1 and TRBJ2-7; TRBD2 is the table's D call and was not checked against the DNA. TRBV21-1 is classified as a pseudogene. This CDR3 has 15 amino acids. CDR3 sequence reads: CASAGNSGGAHEQYF. The CDR3 DNA reads as TGTGCCAGCGCAGGCAATAGCGGGGGGGCCCACGAGCAGTACTTC.

This clone was detected only once. This sequence joins TRBV4-3 and TRBJ1-3; no definite D call. This CDR3 has 16 residues. Looked up from germline, CDR1 is LGHNA and CDR2 is YSLEER. The V and J ends lost 1 base and 1 base respectively, with 11 bases between them. The CDR3 nucleotides are TGCGCCAGCAGCCAAGGCTTAGCGCAATCTGGAAACACCATATATTTT. This codes for CASSQGLAQSGNTIYF.

The chain employs TRBV27 and TRBJ2-5; 7 nucleotides agree with TRBD1. The closer fit of TRBJ2-7 to the DNA end suggests the J call may be wrong. The germline V gene encodes CDR1 MNHEY and CDR2 SMNVEV (reference sequence). This CDR3 is 13 amino acids long. The chain's CDR3 is CASRTGSKYEQYF. The CDR3, as DNA: TGTGCCAGCAGGACAGGGAGTAAATACGAGCAGTACTTC.

This clone was counted once. The chain couples TRBV7-8 to TRBJ2-5; D is unresolved. V lost 1 base and J 2 bases, leaving 5 bases between the germline ends. In germline, CDR1 is SGHVS, CDR2 FQNEAQ. CDR3 length: 13 amino acids. The CDR3 here is CASSLGSQETQYF. Here the CDR3 DNA reads TGTGCCAGCAGCTTAGGTTCACAAGAGACCCAGTACTTC.

The V gene is TRBV7-9, the J gene TRBJ1-3; D gene uncertain. V gave up 5 bases and J gave up 0 bases, with 8 bases separating them. The germline gives CDR1 SEHNR, CDR2 FQNEAQ (reference sequence). This CDR3 is 14 amino acids long. The CDR3 bases are TGTGCCAGCAGCCTCAGTGTCTCTGGAAACACCATATATTTT. Translation: CASSLSVSGNTIYF.

The chain joins TRBV6-5 to TRBJ2-7; tentatively, D is TRBD1 (5 bases). Germline-derived CDR1 and CDR2 are MNHEY and SVGAGI. Between the trimmed V and J ends, which lost 6 bases and 2 bases, there was a span of 11 bases. The CDR3 is made up of 13 amino acids. The CDR3 loop reads CASRLGHTYEQYF. CDR3 in DNA: TGTGCCAGCAGGCTAGGACATACCTACGAGCAGTACTTC.

The chain couples TRBV19 to TRBJ2-3; D call uncertain. Trimming pared 6 bases from V and 0 bases from J, leaving 19 bases between. CDR1 LNHDA and CDR2 SQIVND come from the germline V gene (reference sequence). This CDR3 region has 17 residues. CDR3 bases: TGTGCCAGTAGCAAGAGAGAAACCGGTCCTAGCACAGATACGCAGTATTTT. Translating gives CASSKRETGPSTDTQYF.

The rearrangement links TRBV7-6 to TRBJ2-3, with 9 bases matching TRBD1. From germline, CDR1 is SGHVS and CDR2 FNYEAQ. The junction had 7 bases not matched to a gene; V was cut back by 5 bases and J by 7 bases. CDR3 length: 14 amino acids. The CDR3 DNA reads TGTGCCAGCAGCCTGGGGACAGGGAGGAATACGCAGTATTTT. This encodes CASSLGTGRNTQYF.

The chain carries TRBV7-2 and TRBJ1-5, with 11 nucleotides matching TRBD1. Unmatched junction bases numbered 9, after V lost 5 bases and J lost 0 bases. The germline V gene encodes CDR1 SGHTA and CDR2 FQGNSA. CDR3 size: 18 residues. The CDR3, as DNA: TGTGCCAGCAGCCCAAGGACAGGGGGCGGCTATAGCAATCAGCCCCAGCATTTT. It translates to CASSPRTGGGYSNQPQHF.